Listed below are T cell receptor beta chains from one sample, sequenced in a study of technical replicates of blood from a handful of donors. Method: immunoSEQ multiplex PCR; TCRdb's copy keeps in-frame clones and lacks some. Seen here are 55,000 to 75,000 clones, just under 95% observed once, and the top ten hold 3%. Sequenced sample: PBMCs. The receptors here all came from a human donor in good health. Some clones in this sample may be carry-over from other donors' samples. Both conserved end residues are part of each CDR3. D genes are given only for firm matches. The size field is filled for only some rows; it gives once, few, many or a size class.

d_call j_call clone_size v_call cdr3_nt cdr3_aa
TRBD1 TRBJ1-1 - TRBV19 TGTGCCAGTAGTCAGGACAGGGACACTGAAGCTTTCTTT CASSQDRDTEAFF
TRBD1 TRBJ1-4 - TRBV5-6 TGTGCCAGCAGTAAAAACAGGGGGCCTAATGAAAAACTGTTTTTT CASSKNRGPNEKLFF
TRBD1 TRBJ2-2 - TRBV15 TGTGCCACCAGCACAGCCGGGACAGATAACACCGGGGAGCTGTTTTTT CATSTAGTDNTGELFF
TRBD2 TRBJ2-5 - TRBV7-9 TGTGCCAGCAGTAGAGTGGCGGGGGGACAAGAGACCCAGTACTTC CASSRVAGGQETQYF
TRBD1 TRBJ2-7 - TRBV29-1 TGCAGCGCCCGGCCGGACAGGGGGGCCTACGAGCAGTACTTC CSARPDRGAYEQYF
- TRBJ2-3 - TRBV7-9 TGTGCCAGCAGCTTAGCACAGAGCACAGATACGCAGTATTTT CASSLAQSTDTQYF
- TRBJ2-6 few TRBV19 TGTGCCAGTAGTATTGCGAGGCCCTCTGGGGCCAACGTCCTGACTTTC CASSIARPSGANVLTF
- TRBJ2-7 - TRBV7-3 TGTGCCAGCAGCCTAGGACACGGACCTTCCTACGAGCAGTACTTC CASSLGHGPSYEQYF
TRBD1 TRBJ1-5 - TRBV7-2 TGTGCCAGCAGCTCTACGGGGACAGGGTATTTGGTTGGGCAGCCCCAGCATTTT CASSSTGTGYLVGQPQHF
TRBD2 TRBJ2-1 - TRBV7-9 TGTGCCAGCAGCCCTATGCCTTCGCGGGGGTTCTACAATGAGCAGTTCTTC CASSPMPSRGFYNEQFF
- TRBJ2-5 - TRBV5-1 TGCGCCAGCAGCTTGGCCAACGGGCGGGGAGAGACCCAGTACTTC CASSLANGRGETQYF
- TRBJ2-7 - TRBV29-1 TGCAGCGTTGTCGGGGAGCTCGAGCAGTACTTC CSVVGELEQYF
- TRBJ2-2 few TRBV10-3 TGTGCCATCAGTGAGGTAAAAGGGGTACCCGGGGAGCTGTTTTTT CAISEVKGVPGELFF
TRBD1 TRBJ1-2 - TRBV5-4 TGTGCCAGCAGCGCAACAGGGGGCGCGTGGGGCTACACCTTC CASSATGGAWGYTF
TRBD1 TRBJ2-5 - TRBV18 TGTGCCAGCTCACCGGGACAGGATCGCCAAGAGACCCAGTACTTC CASSPGQDRQETQYF
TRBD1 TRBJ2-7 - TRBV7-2 TGTGCCAGCAGCTTAGCGGGACAGGGGGTTAGCGAGCAGTACTTC CASSLAGQGVSEQYF
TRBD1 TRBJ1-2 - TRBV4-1 TGCGCCAGCAGCCAAGATGAGGGGGCGCGCTATGGCTACACCTTC CASSQDEGARYGYTF
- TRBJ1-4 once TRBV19 TGTGCCAGCGGGGAGGACGGTAATGAAAAACTGTTTTTT CASGEDGNEKLFF
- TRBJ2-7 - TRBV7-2 TGTGCCAGCAGCTTAGTTCCAGCGAGGAGCTCCTACGAGCAGTACTTC CASSLVPARSSYEQYF
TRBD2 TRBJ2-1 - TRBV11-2 TGTGCCAGCAGCCAAGCGGGATCCTCCTACAATGAGCAGTTCTTC CASSQAGSSYNEQFF
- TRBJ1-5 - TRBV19 TGTGCCAGTACTAACGGACAGCTGTGGAATCAGCCCCAGCATTTT CASTNGQLWNQPQHF
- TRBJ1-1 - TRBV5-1 TGCGCCAGCAGCGGGGGGGGAAGGAACACTGAAGCTTTCTTT CASSGGGRNTEAFF
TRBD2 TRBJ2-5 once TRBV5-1 TGCGCCAGCAGCTTCTCGACTAGCGGGAGGGAGACCCAGTACTTC CASSFSTSGRETQYF
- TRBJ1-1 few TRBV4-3 TGCGCCAGCAGCCAAGATCTTGGGGGGAGGGAAGCTTTCTTT CASSQDLGGREAFF
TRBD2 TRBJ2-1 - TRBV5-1 TGCGCCAGCAGCTTGGCCGGAGCGGGGCTTGGCAATGAGCAGTTCTTC CASSLAGAGLGNEQFF
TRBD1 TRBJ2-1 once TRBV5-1 TGCGCCAGCAGCTTGGGACAGGGGTGGAATGAGCAGTTCTTC CASSLGQGWNEQFF
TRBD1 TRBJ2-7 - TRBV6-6 TGTGCCAGCAGTTACTCTTTACAGGGGTATTTCGGCGAGCAGTACTTC CASSYSLQGYFGEQYF
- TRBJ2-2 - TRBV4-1 TGCGCCAGCAGCCTTAGAGTGCCGGGAGTCACCGGGGAGCTGTTTTTT CASSLRVPGVTGELFF
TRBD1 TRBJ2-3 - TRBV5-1 TGCGCCAGCAGCCCGGGGACAGTCACAGATACGCAGTATTTT CASSPGTVTDTQYF
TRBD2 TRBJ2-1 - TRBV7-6 TGTGCCAGCAGCTCTAGCGGGAGTTACAATGAGCAGTTCTTC CASSSSGSYNEQFF
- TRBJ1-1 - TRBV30 TGTGCCTGGAGTGTTCTGGCGAACACTGAAGCTTTCTTT CAWSVLANTEAFF
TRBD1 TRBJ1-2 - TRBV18 TGTGCCAGCTCACCGGACGGACAGGGTAACTATGGCTACACCTTC CASSPDGQGNYGYTF
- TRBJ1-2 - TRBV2 TGTGCCAGCAGTGGGCCGGGGCGGGGGACGCCGGATGGCTACACCTTC CASSGPGRGTPDGYTF
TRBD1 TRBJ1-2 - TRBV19 TGTGCCAGTAGTCGGGACAGCTATGGCTACACCTTC CASSRDSYGYTF
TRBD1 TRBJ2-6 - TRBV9 TGTGCCAGCAGCGCTAGGACAGGGCCCCCCTCTGGGGCCAACGTCCTGACTTTC CASSARTGPPSGANVLTF
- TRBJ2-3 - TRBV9 TGTGCCAGCAGCGGACAGGTTTGGGGCACAGATACGCAGTATTTT CASSGQVWGTDTQYF
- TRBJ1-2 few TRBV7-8 TGTGCCAGCAGCTCGTCGGACAGAACTAACTATGGCTACACCTTC CASSSSDRTNYGYTF
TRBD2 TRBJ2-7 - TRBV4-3 TGCGCCAGCAGCCATGTCGGACTAGCGGGGGACCACTACGAGCAGTACTTC CASSHVGLAGDHYEQYF
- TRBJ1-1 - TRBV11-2 TGTGCCAGCAGCTTCGCAGAGAACACTGAAGCTTTCTTT CASSFAENTEAFF
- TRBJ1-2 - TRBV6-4 TGTGCCAGCAGTGACGGTACAGGGAGCTATGGCTACACCTTC CASSDGTGSYGYTF
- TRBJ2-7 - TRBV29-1 TGCAGTGTTGGAGGGGGTCCCTACGAGCAGTACTTC CSVGGGPYEQYF
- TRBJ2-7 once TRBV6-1 TGTGCCAGCAGTAGACTAGCCTACGAGCAGTACTTC CASSRLAYEQYF
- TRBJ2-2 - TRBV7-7 TGTGCCAGCAGCCCAGGGTCCGGGGAGCTGTTTTTT CASSPGSGELFF
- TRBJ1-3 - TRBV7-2 TGTGCCAGCAGCTTAAACCAAGGAGGCTTATTCTCTGGAAACACCATATATTTT CASSLNQGGLFSGNTIYF
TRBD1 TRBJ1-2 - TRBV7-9 TGTGCCAGCAGCGACGACAGGGGGGGACGGGGCTACACCTTC CASSDDRGGRGYTF
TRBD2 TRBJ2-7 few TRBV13 TGTGCCAGCAGCTTATGGGGTAGCGGGGGGGCCGAGCAGTACTTC CASSLWGSGGAEQYF
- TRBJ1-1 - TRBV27 TGTGCCAGCAGTTTAGTCGGGGTTAACACTGAAGCTTTCTTT CASSLVGVNTEAFF
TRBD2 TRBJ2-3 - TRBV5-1 TGCGCCAGCAGCCCGGGGACTAGCGGGGATACGCAGTATTTT CASSPGTSGDTQYF
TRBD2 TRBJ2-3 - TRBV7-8 TGTGCCAGCAGCTTAGAGCTAGCGGGTGGCACCACAGATACGCAGTATTTT CASSLELAGGTTDTQYF
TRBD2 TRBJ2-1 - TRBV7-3 TGTGCCAGCAGCCTAGGCGGGAGGGCCTTCGATGAGCAGTTCTTC CASSLGGRAFDEQFF
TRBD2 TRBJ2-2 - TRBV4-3 TGCGCCAGCAGCCAAGGGGTTAGCGGGGGCTTCAACACCGGGGAGCTGTTTTTT CASSQGVSGGFNTGELFF
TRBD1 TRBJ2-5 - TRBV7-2 TGTGCCAGCAGCACGGGACAGGCCTCGAGGACCCAGTACTTC CASSTGQASRTQYF
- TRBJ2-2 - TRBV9 TGTGCCAGCAGAGAAGGGGTCACCGGGGAGCTGTTTTTT CASREGVTGELFF
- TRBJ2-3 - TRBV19 TGTGCCAGTAGTATTGATCCGGGAAGCACAGATACGCAGTATTTT CASSIDPGSTDTQYF
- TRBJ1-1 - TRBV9 TGTGCCAGCAGCGCGCTAGCGGGTAACACTGAAGCTTTCTTT CASSALAGNTEAFF
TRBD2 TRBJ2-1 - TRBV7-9 TGTGCCAGCAGCTTAAGACTAGCGGGGGTCAATGAGCAGTTCTTC CASSLRLAGVNEQFF
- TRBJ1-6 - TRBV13 TGTGCCAGCGGGCTGGGGGGGAGCTCACCCCTCCACTTT CASGLGGSSPLHF
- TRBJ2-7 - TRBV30 TGTGCCTGGAGGCCCTCCCAGTACGAGCAGTACTTC CAWRPSQYEQYF
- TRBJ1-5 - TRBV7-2 TGTGCCAGCAGCTTAGTAGCGGGGGTTAGCAATCAGCCCCAGCATTTT CASSLVAGVSNQPQHF